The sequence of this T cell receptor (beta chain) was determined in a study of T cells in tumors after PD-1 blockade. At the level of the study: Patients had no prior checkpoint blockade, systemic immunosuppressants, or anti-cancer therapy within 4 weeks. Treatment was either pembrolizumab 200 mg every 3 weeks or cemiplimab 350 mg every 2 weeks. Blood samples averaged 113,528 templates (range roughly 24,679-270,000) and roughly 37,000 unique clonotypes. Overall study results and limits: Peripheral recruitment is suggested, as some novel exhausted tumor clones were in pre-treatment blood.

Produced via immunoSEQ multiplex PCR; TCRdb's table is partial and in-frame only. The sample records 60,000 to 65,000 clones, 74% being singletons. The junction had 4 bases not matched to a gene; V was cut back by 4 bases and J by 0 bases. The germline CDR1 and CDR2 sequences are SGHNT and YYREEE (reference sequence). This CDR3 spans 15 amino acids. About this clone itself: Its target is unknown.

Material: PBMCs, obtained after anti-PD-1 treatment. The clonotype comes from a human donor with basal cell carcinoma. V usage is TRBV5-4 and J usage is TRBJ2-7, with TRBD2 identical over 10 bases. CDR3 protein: CASSPTSGHSYEQYF. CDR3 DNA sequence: TGTGCCAGCAGCCCGACTAGCGGGCACTCCTACGAGCAGTACTTC. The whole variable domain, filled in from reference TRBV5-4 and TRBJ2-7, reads ETGVTQSPTHLIKTRGQQVTLRCSSQSGHNTVSWYQQALGQGPQFIFQYYREEENGRGNFPPRFSGLQFPNYSSELNVNALELDDSALYLCASSPTSGHSYEQYFGPGTRLTVT.